The 26 T cell receptor beta chains given below trace back to one sample, sequenced in a study of blood T cell repertoires in COVID-19. The repertoire was sequenced with immunoSEQ multiplex PCR; TCRdb's copy has only in-frame clones and lacks some. This table holds some 66,000 clones, around 89% found once. Material for sequencing was peripheral blood. These receptors originate from a woman aged 55-70 years with acute or convalescent COVID-19.

The chain carries TRBV7-2 and TRBJ2-3, with D tentatively TRBD2 (6 bases). The germline V gene encodes CDR1 SGHTA and CDR2 FQGNSA. This CDR3 has 14 residues. V was trimmed by 5 bases and J by 4 bases, leaving 13 bases between them. The CDR3 loop reads CASSLRGGADTQYF. The CDR3 DNA sequence: TGTGCCAGCAGCCTCCGCGGCGGGGCAGATACGCAGTATTTT.

The chain is built from TRBV5-1 and TRBJ1-6, with TRBD1 matching 9 bases. Germline loops: CDR1 SGHRS, CDR2 YFSETQ. V trimming: 2 bases; J trimming: 6 bases; junction bases outside the gene matches: 9. The CDR3 runs 17 residues. CDR3 nucleotides: TGCGCCAGCAGCTTCAGACCGGGACAGGGAACTAATTCACCCCTCCACTTT. Protein sequence: CASSFRPGQGTNSPLHF.

V is TRBV15 and J is TRBJ2-1; 8 bases fit TRBD2. Germline lookup yields CDR1 LNHNV and CDR2 YYDKDF (reference sequence). J was trimmed by 7 bases and V by 4 bases; bases with no gene match: 6. There are 14 residues in the CDR3. The DNA of the CDR3 is TGTGCCACCAGCACCAGCGGGAGTGGTAATGAGCAGTTCTTC. Amino acid sequence: CATSTSGSGNEQFF.

This sequence joins TRBV29-1 and TRBJ1-1, with D uncertain. The V end lost 4 bases, the J end lost 4 bases, and 10 bases lay between the germline ends. The V gene's germline CDR1 is SQVTM and CDR2 ANQGSEA. The CDR3 has 12 amino acids. This CDR3 is CSVVSPGTEAFF. The CDR3 region has the DNA TGCAGCGTTGTTTCACCGGGCACTGAAGCTTTCTTT.

The chain couples TRBV18 to TRBJ1-3, with D perhaps TRBD1 (6 bases). V lost 1 base, J lost 0 bases, and 10 bases lay in between. This CDR3 comprises 16 residues. Per germline, CDR1 KGHSH and CDR2 LQKENI. The CDR3 spells CASSPQLRGSGNTIYF. The CDR3, as DNA: TGTGCCAGCTCACCACAACTCAGGGGCTCTGGAAACACCATATATTTT.

The chain carries TRBV10-1 and TRBJ1-1; D uncertain. With 3 bases removed from V and 3 bases from J, the gap between germline ends came to 8 bases. The V gene's germline CDR1 is WNHNN and CDR2 SYGVQD (reference sequence). The CDR3 loop spans 13 amino acids. The CDR3 DNA sequence: TGCGCCAGCAGTGATACGGACTACACTGAAGCTTTCTTT. This gives the protein CASSDTDYTEAFF.

V and J are TRBV3-1 (or the pseudogene TRBV3-2) and TRBJ1-5; 8 bases map to TRBD1. Germline V gene lookup returns CDR1 LGHDT and CDR2 YNNKEL (reference sequence). Trimming removed 2 bases from V and 5 bases from J; junction bases left unmatched: 2. There are 14 residues in the CDR3. CDR3 residues: CASSQMTGDQPQHF. The DNA for the CDR3 is TGTGCCAGCAGCCAAATGACAGGGGATCAGCCCCAGCATTTT.

This clone was recorded once. The chain has TRBV2 and TRBJ1-5, with D perhaps TRBD1 (6 bases). The CDR3 totals 15 residues. V was pared by 5 bases and J by 0 bases, with 11 bases between. Germline values: CDR1 SNHLY, CDR2 FYNNEI. The CDR3 nucleotides read TGTGCCAGCAGTATTACAGGGAATAGCAATCAGCCCCAGCATTTT. Amino acids: CASSITGNSNQPQHF.

The chain recombines TRBV7-9 with TRBJ2-1; D is possibly TRBD1 (5 bases). The CDR3 has 10 amino acids. Per germline, CDR1 SEHNR and CDR2 FQNEAQ (reference sequence). V lost 8 bases to trimming and J lost 7 bases, with 6 bases between them. The CDR3 coding sequence is TGTGCCAGCGGGGCGAATGAGCAGTTCTTC. The encoded protein is CASGANEQFF. Combining the CDR3 with reference TRBV7-9 and TRBJ2-1 gives the whole variable domain DTGVSQNPRHKITKRGQNVTFRCDPISEHNRLYWYRQTLGQGPEFLTYFQNEAQLEKSRLLSDRFSAERPKGSFSTLEIQRTEQGDSAMYLCASGANEQFFGPGTRLTVL.

CDR3 amino acids: CASSRRSQGAGTEAFF. Here the CDR3 DNA reads TGTGCCAGCAGCCGTAGGAGTCAGGGGGCGGGAACTGAAGCTTTCTTT. The V call is TRBV7-9, the J call TRBJ1-1; TRBD1 aligns across 8 bases. The junction had 13 bases not matched to a gene; V was cut back by 5 bases and J by 5 bases. CDR3 length: 16 residues. CDR1 is SEHNR and CDR2 is FQNEAQ in the germline V gene (reference sequence).

The rearrangement joins TRBV16 to TRBJ2-2; D is undetermined. The V end lost 4 bases, the J end lost 2 bases, and 5 bases lay between the germline ends. Germline loops: CDR1 KGHSY, CDR2 FQNENV. The CDR3 has 13 residues. DNA for the CDR3: TGTGCCAGCAGCCGGAGTAACACCGGGGAGCTGTTTTTT. This translates into CASSRSNTGELFF.

The V call is TRBV6-5, the J call TRBJ2-1; 8 bases align to TRBD2. The trim removed 8 bases at V and 7 bases at J, leaving 10 bases unmatched. The CDR3 contains 14 residues. CDR1 is MNHEY, CDR2 SVGAGI, per germline. The CDR3 DNA reads TGTGCCAGCCTGGAGCGGGGGACGGCGAATGAGCAGTTCTTC. Translating it yields CASLERGTANEQFF.

The J gene is TRBJ2-1, the V gene TRBV4-3; TRBD2 matches at 11 bases. Germline V gene sequence: CDR1 LGHNA, CDR2 YSLEER. This CDR3 is built from 17 residues. Germline trimming cut 4 bases from V and 0 bases from J; bases unmatched to any gene: 5. CDR3 protein: CASSLTTSGASYNEQFF. DNA for the CDR3: TGCGCCAGCAGCCTTACGACTAGCGGGGCCTCCTACAATGAGCAGTTCTTC.

The gene calls are TRBV18 and TRBJ1-2; D is ambiguous. Germline CDR1 KGHSH, CDR2 LQKENI. The CDR3 has 15 amino acids. Trimming cost V 1 base and J 3 bases, with 12 bases left between them. CDR3 sequence: CASSPQRTFYYGYTF. In DNA form, the CDR3 reads TGTGCCAGCTCACCACAAAGGACTTTTTACTATGGCTACACCTTC.

V gene TRBV28 combines with J gene TRBJ1-5; 9 nucleotides match TRBD1. CDR1 and CDR2 (germline): MDHEN, SYDVKM. Trimming removed 5 bases from V and 3 bases from J; junction bases left unmatched: 8. This CDR3 has 16 residues. Written as DNA, the CDR3 is TGTGCCAGCAGTGCGACACAGGGGGCAAACAATCAGCCCCAGCATTTT. Translating it yields CASSATQGANNQPQHF.

Only one count was recorded for this clone. The chain combines TRBV7-2 with TRBJ2-5; maybe TRBD1 (6 bases). V lost 2 bases, J lost 5 bases, and 15 bases lay in between. The CDR3 is 15 amino acids. Germline V gene lookup returns CDR1 SGHTA and CDR2 FQGNSA. The DNA for the CDR3 is TGTGCCAGCAGCTTAAAATTTTGGACAGCTGAGACCCAGTACTTC. Residues: CASSLKFWTAETQYF.

The chain uses TRBV6-4 and TRBJ1-1; D gene ambiguous. CDR1 is MRHNA, CDR2 SNTAGT, per germline. CDR3 length: 14 amino acids. The V end was cut by 6 bases, the J end by 9 bases, with 20 bases between. The CDR3 coding sequence is TGTGCCAGCAGACTCGATCGAACCGCCCTGAAAGCTTTCTTT. Amino acids: CASRLDRTALKAFF.

The rearrangement links TRBV28 to TRBJ2-1; tentatively, D is TRBD2 (5 bases). The CDR3 consists of 15 residues. The V and J ends lost 1 base and 7 bases respectively, with 14 bases between them. Germline CDR1 is MDHEN and CDR2 is SYDVKM. CDR3 coding DNA: TGTGCCAGCAGTTTATTAGGGAAGAGGGAAAATGAGCAGTTCTTC. Its protein is CASSLLGKRENEQFF.

The chain is built from TRBV5-1 and TRBJ1-1; D is unclear. V shed 4 bases and J shed 4 bases, with 17 bases lying between them. The CDR3 has 15 amino acids. Germline lookup yields CDR1 SGHRS and CDR2 YFSETQ. DNA of the CDR3: TGCGCCAGCAGCCAGAAATCGAGGGTGAGCACTGAAGCTTTCTTT. It codes for CASSQKSRVSTEAFF.

The chain has TRBV7-6 and TRBJ2-1, with 10 bases fitting TRBD2. CDR3 size: 16 residues. Losses at the gene ends were 2 bases for V and 7 bases for J; bases not matched to a gene: 8. Germline CDR1 reads SGHVS; CDR2 reads FNYEAQ. The CDR3 DNA is TGTGCCAGCAGCTTACAACTAGCGGGGACGTCTAATGAGCAGTTCTTC. Its protein is CASSLQLAGTSNEQFF.

This clone was observed a single time. V usage is TRBV6-5 and J usage is TRBJ2-1; 9 bases are a match to TRBD1. Germline V CDR1 and CDR2: MNHEY, SVGAGI. CDR3 length: 15 amino acids. With V trimmed by 6 bases and J by 3 bases, 6 bases remained unmatched. In DNA, the CDR3 is TGTGCCAGCAGGCCAACAGGGGGCAACTACAATGAGCAGTTCTTC. Its translation: CASRPTGGNYNEQFF.

The chain uses TRBV10-1 and TRBJ1-2; 9 bases align to TRBD1. With 6 bases clipped from V and 2 bases from J, the junction kept 10 bases outside the gene matches. The germline V gene encodes CDR1 WNHNN and CDR2 SYGVQD (reference sequence). The CDR3 is 16 amino acids. Here the CDR3 reads CASRTYRDRENYGYTF. In DNA, the CDR3 is TGCGCCAGCAGAACTTACCGGGACAGGGAGAACTATGGCTACACCTTC.

V is TRBV7-2 and J is TRBJ2-2; D might be TRBD1 (5 bases). This CDR3 contains 16 residues. CDR1 and CDR2 from the germline V gene are SGHTA and FQGNSA. Trimming took 5 bases from V and 11 from J, leaving 24 bases between them. This CDR3 is CASSLRQLMQPNELFF. Written as DNA, the CDR3 is TGTGCCAGCAGCCTAAGACAGTTAATGCAACCAAATGAGCTGTTTTTT.

This chain joins TRBV5-4 and TRBJ2-1; TRBD2 matches at 10 bases. Germline V gene data show CDR1 as SGHNT and CDR2 as YYREEE (reference sequence). The CDR3 is made up of 16 amino acids. V shed 0 bases, J shed 4 bases, and the junction held 4 bases outside the gene matches. Here the CDR3 DNA reads TGTGCCAGCAGCTTGGGGGGACTAGCGAATTACAATGAGCAGTTCTTC. Its translation: CASSLGGLANYNEQFF.

The chain employs TRBV2 and TRBJ1-5; D remains unclear. Deletions cut 4 bases from V and 1 base from J, with 8 bases between. Looked up from germline, CDR1 is SNHLY and CDR2 is FYNNEI. The length of the CDR3 is 14 residues. CDR3 DNA: TGTGCCAGCAGTGTTGCGGGGAGCAATCAGCCCCAGCATTTT. Translation: CASSVAGSNQPQHF.

The genes are TRBV19 and TRBJ1-2; a weak D match, TRBD1 (5 bases). This CDR3 comprises 11 residues. Deletions cut 6 bases from V and 3 bases from J, with 5 bases between. Germline V gene data show CDR1 as LNHDA and CDR2 as SQIVND (reference sequence). CDR3 sequence reads: CASRTDYGYTF. In DNA, the CDR3 is TGTGCCAGTAGGACAGACTATGGCTACACCTTC.